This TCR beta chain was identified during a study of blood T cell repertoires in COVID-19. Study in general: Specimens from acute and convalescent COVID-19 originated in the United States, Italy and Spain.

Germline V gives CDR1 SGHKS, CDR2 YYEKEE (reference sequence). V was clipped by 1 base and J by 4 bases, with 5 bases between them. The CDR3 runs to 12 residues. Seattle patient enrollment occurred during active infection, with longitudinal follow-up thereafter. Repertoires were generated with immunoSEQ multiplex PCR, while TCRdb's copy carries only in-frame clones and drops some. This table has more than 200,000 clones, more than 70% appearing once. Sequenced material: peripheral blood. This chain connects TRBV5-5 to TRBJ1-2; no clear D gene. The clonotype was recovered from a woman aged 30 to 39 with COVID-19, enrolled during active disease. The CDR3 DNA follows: TGTGCCAGCAGCTTGATCTCCTATGGCTACACCTTC. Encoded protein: CASSLISYGYTF.